This T cell receptor (beta chain) appears in the sequencing data of a study of cytomegalovirus exposure and HLA in healthy donors. Looking at the study overall: The 100 to 150 validation repertoires, a later analysis reported, used the same platform as the approximately 670 repertoires from the first cohort. Overall study results and limits: A subsequent analysis found that TCR clusters from the first cohort also tended to co-occur in the roughly 120 validation repertoires, with under 95% of cluster scores above 0. Both high specificity and high sensitivity reportedly marked the classifier's diagnosis of cytomegalovirus status.

The CDR3 runs to 14 residues. V shed 7 bases and J shed 3 bases, with 13 bases lying between them. The germline gives CDR1 MNHNS, CDR2 SASEGT. This clone was counted only a few times. Its specificity is unknown. Assay: immunoSEQ multiplex PCR; the TCRdb copy retains only in-frame clones and omits some. In the table there are 150,000 to 200,000 clones, 75% to 90% of which are singletons. This TCR was recovered from a woman in her late teens or twenties in good health and CMV-seronegative. Source material: PBMCs. The chain combines TRBV6-1 with TRBJ1-3; D possibly corresponds to TRBD1 (5 bases). In nucleotides, the CDR3 is TGTGCCAGCACGTTAGAGCAGGGTGGAAACACCATATATTTT. It is translated as CASTLEQGGNTIYF.